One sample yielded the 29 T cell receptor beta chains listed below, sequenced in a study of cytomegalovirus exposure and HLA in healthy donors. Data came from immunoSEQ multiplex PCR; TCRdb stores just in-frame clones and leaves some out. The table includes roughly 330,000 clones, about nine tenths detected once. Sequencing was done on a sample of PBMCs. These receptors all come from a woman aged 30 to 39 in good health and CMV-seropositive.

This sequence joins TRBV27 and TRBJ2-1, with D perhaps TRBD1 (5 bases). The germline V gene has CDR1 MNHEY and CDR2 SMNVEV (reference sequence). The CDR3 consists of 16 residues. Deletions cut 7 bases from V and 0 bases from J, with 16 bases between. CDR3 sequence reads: CASTWQKGLSYNEQFF. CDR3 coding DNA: TGTGCCAGCACCTGGCAAAAGGGGCTCTCCTACAATGAGCAGTTCTTC.

CDR3 protein: CASSLSKSSDTEAFF. The CDR3 region has the DNA TGTGCCAGCAGTTTATCGAAGAGTTCGGACACTGAAGCTTTCTTT. The chain uses TRBV27 and TRBJ1-1, with D hard to call. V shed 0 bases and J shed 3 bases, with 11 bases lying between them. The CDR3 covers 15 residues. Germline V gives CDR1 MNHEY, CDR2 SMNVEV (reference sequence).

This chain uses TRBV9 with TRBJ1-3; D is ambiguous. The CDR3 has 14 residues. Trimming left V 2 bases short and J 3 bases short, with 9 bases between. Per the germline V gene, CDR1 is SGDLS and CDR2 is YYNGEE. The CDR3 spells CASSVQMGGNTIYF. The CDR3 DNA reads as TGTGCCAGCAGCGTTCAGATGGGTGGAAACACCATATATTTT. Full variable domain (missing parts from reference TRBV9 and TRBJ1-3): DSGVTQTPKHLITATGQRVTLRCSPRSGDLSVYWYQQSLDQGLQFLIQYYNGEERAKGNILERFSAQQFPDLHSELNLSSLELGDSALYFCASSVQMGGNTIYFGEGSWLTVV.

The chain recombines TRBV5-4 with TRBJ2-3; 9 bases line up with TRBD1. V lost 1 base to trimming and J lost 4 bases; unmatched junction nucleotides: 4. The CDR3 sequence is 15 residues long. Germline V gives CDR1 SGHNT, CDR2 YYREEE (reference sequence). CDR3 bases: TGTGCCAGCAGCTTGTCTACAGGGGGCGCAGATACGCAGTATTTT. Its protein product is CASSLSTGGADTQYF.

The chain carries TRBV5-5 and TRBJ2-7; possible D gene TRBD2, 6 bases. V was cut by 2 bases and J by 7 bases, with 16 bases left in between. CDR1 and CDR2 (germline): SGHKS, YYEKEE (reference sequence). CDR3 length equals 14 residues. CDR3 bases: TGTGCCAGCAGCTTCGAGGGACTGCCTGGTGAGCAGTACTTC. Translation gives CASSFEGLPGEQYF.

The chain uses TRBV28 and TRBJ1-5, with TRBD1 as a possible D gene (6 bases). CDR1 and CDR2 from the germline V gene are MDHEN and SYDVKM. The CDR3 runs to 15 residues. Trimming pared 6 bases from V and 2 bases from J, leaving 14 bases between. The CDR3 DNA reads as TGTGCCAGCAGCCCACGGCGACAGGGCAATCAGCCCCAGCATTTT. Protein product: CASSPRRQGNQPQHF.

CDR3 in amino acids: CASSYGDRGFEKLFF. The CDR3 DNA reads TGTGCCAGCAGTTACGGGGACAGGGGATTCGAAAAACTGTTTTTT. The chain couples TRBV6-6 to TRBJ1-4, with 10 bases aligning to TRBD1. This CDR3 is 15 amino acids long. Looked up from germline, CDR1 is MNHNY and CDR2 is SVGAGI (reference sequence). The J segment lost 8 bases and the V segment lost 2 bases, leaving 5 bases of the junction unmatched.

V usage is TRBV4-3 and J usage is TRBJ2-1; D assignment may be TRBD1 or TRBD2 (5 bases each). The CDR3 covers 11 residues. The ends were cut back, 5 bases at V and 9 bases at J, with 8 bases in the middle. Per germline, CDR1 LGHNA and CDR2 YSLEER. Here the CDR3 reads CASSSGTEQFF. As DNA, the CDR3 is TGCGCCAGCAGCTCCGGGACTGAGCAGTTCTTC.

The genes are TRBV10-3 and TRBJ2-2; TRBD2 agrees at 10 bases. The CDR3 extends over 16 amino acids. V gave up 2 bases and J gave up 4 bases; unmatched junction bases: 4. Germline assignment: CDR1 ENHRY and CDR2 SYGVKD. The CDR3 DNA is TGTGCCATCAGTGAGGCTAGCGGGGGTATCACCGGGGAGCTGTTTTTT. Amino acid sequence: CAISEASGGITGELFF.

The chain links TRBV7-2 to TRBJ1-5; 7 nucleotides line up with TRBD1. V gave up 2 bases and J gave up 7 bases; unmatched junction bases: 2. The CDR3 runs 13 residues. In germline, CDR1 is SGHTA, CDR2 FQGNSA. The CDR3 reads CASSLQGGQPQHF. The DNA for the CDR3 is TGTGCCAGCAGCTTACAGGGGGGCCAGCCCCAGCATTTT.

The CDR3 DNA is TGTGCCAGCAGCTTAGACCTAGCGGGTGGGCTTCAAGAGACCCAGTACTTC. It codes for CASSLDLAGGLQETQYF. The rearrangement joins TRBV7-6 to TRBJ2-5; TRBD2 aligns across 8 bases. The CDR3 is 17 residues long. Germline lookup yields CDR1 SGHVS and CDR2 FNYEAQ. J lost 2 bases, V lost 1 base, and 9 bases had no gene match.

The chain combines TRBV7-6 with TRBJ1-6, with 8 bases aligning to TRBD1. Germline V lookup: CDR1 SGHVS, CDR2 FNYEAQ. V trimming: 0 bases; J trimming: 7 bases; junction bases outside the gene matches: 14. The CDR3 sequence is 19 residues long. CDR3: CASSLARTSQGAGNSPLHF. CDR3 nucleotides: TGTGCCAGCAGCTTAGCGAGGACCTCCCAGGGGGCAGGGAATTCACCCCTCCACTTT.

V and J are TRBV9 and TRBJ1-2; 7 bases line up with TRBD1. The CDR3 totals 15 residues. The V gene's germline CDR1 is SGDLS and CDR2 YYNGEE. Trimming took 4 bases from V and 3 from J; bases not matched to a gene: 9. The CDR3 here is CASSPQAGGDYGYTF. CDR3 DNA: TGTGCCAGCAGCCCCCAGGCAGGGGGTGACTATGGCTACACCTTC.

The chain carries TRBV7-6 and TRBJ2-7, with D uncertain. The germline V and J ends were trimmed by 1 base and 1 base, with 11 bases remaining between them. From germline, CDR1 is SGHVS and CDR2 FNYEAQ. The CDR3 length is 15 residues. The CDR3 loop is CASSLGLRRSYEQYF. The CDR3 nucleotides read TGTGCCAGCAGCTTAGGGCTCAGGCGTTCCTACGAGCAGTACTTC.

CDR3 bases: TGTGCCAGCAGTGAAGGGATAGGTCGGGGGAACTACGAGCAGTACTTC. It encodes CASSEGIGRGNYEQYF. J is TRBJ2-7 and V is TRBV2, with D perhaps TRBD2 (6 bases). Germline CDR1 reads SNHLY; CDR2 reads FYNNEI. V dropped 1 base and J dropped 3 bases, with 16 bases sitting between them. CDR3 length: 16 residues.

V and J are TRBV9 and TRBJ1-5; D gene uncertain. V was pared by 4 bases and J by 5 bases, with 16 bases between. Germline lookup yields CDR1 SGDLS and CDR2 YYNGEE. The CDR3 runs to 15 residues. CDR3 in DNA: TGTGCCAGCAGCCCAACCGTGACAAGGGATCAGCCCCAGCATTTT. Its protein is CASSPTVTRDQPQHF.

CDR3 sequence (DNA): TGTGCCAGCAGCCAAGCTAGCGGGAGCCCCTACGAGCAGTACTTC. Its translation: CASSQASGSPYEQYF. V and J are TRBV4-2 and TRBJ2-7, with 10 bases aligning to TRBD2. V shed 1 base and J 2 bases; nucleotides not matched to a gene: 2. CDR1 LGHNA and CDR2 YNFKEQ come from the germline V gene. This CDR3 region has 15 residues.

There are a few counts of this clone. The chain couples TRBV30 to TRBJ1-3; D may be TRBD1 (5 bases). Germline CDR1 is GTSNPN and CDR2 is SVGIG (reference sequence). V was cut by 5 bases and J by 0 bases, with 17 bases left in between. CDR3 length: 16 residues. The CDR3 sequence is CAWETGRIFSGNTIYF. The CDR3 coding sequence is TGTGCCTGGGAAACGGGACGGATCTTCTCTGGAAACACCATATATTTT.

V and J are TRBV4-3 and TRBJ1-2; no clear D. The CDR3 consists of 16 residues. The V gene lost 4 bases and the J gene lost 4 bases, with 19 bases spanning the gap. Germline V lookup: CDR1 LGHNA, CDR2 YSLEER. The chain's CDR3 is CASSPGGGARGYGYTF. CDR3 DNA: TGCGCCAGCAGCCCGGGAGGAGGCGCTCGTGGCTATGGCTACACCTTC.

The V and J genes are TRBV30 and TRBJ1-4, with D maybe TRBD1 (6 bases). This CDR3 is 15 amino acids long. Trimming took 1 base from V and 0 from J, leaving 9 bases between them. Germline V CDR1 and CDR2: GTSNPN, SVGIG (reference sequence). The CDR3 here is CAWSEGGPTNEKLFF. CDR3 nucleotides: TGTGCCTGGAGTGAAGGGGGGCCAACTAATGAAAAACTGTTTTTT.

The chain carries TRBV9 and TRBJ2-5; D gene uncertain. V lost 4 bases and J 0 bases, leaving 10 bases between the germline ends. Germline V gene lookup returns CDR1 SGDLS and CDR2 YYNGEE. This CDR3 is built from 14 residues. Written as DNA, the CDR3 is TGTGCCAGCAGCCTCGGTGGGAACCAAGAGACCCAGTACTTC. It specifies CASSLGGNQETQYF.

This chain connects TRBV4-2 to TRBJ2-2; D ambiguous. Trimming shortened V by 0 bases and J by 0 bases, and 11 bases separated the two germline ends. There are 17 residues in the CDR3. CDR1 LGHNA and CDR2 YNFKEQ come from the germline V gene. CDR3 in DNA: TGTGCCAGCAGCCAAGATAGGCAGAGAGCGAACACCGGGGAGCTGTTTTTT. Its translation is CASSQDRQRANTGELFF.

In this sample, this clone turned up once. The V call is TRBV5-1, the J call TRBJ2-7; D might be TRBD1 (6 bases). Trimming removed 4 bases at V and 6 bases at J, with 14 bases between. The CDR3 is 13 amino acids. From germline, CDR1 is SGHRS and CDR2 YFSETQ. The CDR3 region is CASSAYRAGEQYF. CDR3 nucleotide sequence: TGCGCCAGCAGCGCATACAGGGCCGGCGAGCAGTACTTC.

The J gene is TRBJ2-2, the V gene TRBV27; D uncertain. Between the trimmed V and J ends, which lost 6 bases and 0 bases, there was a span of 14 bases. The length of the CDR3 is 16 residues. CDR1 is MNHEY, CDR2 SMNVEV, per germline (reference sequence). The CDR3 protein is CASRTLPFANTGELFF. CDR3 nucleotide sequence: TGTGCCAGCAGAACCTTACCGTTCGCGAACACCGGGGAGCTGTTTTTT.

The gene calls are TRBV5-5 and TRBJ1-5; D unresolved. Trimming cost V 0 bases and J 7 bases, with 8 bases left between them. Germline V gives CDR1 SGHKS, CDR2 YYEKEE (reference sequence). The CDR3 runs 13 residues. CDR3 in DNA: TGTGCCAGCAGCTTGGGGTTGGCGCAGCCCCAGCATTTT. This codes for CASSLGLAQPQHF.

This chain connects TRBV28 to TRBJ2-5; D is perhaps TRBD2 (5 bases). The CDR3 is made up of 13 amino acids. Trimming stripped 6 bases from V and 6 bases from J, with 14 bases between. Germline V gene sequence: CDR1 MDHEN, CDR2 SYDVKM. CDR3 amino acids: CASRRVGTKTQYF. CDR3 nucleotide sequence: TGTGCCAGCAGGAGGGTGGGAACAAAGACCCAGTACTTC.

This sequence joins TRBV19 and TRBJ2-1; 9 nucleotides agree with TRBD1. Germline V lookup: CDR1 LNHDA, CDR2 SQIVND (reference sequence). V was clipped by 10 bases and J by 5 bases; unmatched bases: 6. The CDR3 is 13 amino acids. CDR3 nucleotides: TGTGCCACTGGGACAGGGAGAAACAATGAGCAGTTCTTC. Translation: CATGTGRNNEQFF.

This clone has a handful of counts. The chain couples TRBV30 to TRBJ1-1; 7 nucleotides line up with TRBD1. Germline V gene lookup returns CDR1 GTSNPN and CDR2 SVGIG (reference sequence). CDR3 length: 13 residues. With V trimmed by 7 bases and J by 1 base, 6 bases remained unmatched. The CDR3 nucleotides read TGTGCCTATGCGGGACAGCCGAACACTGAAGCTTTCTTT. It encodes CAYAGQPNTEAFF.

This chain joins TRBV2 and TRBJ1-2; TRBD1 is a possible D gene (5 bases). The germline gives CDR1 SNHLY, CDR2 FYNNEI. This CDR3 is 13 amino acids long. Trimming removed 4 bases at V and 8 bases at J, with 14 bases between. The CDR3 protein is CASSVSGKEGYTF. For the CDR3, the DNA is TGTGCCAGCAGTGTATCAGGGAAGGAAGGCTACACCTTC.